One sample yielded the 13 T cell receptor beta chains listed below, sequenced in a study of blood T cell repertoires in COVID-19. Some clones are missing from TCRdb's copy, which holds only in-frame ones; the method was immunoSEQ multiplex PCR. The table includes over 30,000 clones, around 86% detected once. Specimen: peripheral blood. All receptors derive from a man between 65 and 85 years old with acute or convalescent COVID-19.

This chain uses TRBV27 with TRBJ1-6, with D uncertain. The V gene's germline CDR1 is MNHEY and CDR2 SMNVEV (reference sequence). V was clipped by 3 bases and J by 6 bases, with 9 bases between them. The CDR3 extends over 14 amino acids. CDR3 nucleotide sequence: TGTGCCAGCAGTTTCGGCCGCGGTAATTCACCCCTCCACTTT. This encodes CASSFGRGNSPLHF.

The genes are TRBV7-9 and TRBJ2-1, with TRBD2 identical over 9 bases. The CDR3 totals 15 residues. Germline CDR1 SEHNR, CDR2 FQNEAQ (reference sequence). The trim removed 2 bases at V and 9 bases at J, leaving 8 bases unmatched. The CDR3 sequence is CASSLIRTSAGEQFF. The CDR3 DNA reads as TGTGCCAGCAGCTTAATAAGGACTAGCGCTGGTGAGCAGTTCTTC.

V gene TRBV6-5 combines with J gene TRBJ1-5; D is undetermined. CDR1 MNHEY and CDR2 SVGAGI come from the germline V gene. The CDR3 contains 14 residues. The germline V and J ends were trimmed by 8 bases and 0 bases, with 11 bases remaining between them. This CDR3 reads CASHRGDSNQPQHF. The CDR3 nucleotides are TGTGCCAGCCATCGGGGAGATAGCAATCAGCCCCAGCATTTT.

The chain is built from TRBV19 and TRBJ1-5; the D gene is possibly TRBD1 (5 bases). CDR3 size: 14 residues. CDR1 LNHDA and CDR2 SQIVND come from the germline V gene (reference sequence). V lost 2 bases, J lost 4 bases, and 9 bases lay in between. The CDR3 DNA sequence: TGTGCCAGTAGTATACAGGGACTTAATCAGCCCCAGCATTTT. This sequence encodes CASSIQGLNQPQHF.

The gene calls are TRBV30 and TRBJ1-3; D perhaps matches TRBD1 (5 bases). The CDR3 totals 13 residues. V dropped 6 bases and J dropped 4 bases, with 13 bases sitting between them. Germline CDR1 is GTSNPN and CDR2 is SVGIG (reference sequence). This CDR3 reads CACQYDRGNTIYF. In DNA, the CDR3 is TGTGCCTGCCAGTACGACAGAGGAAACACCATATATTTT.

The chain couples TRBV19 to TRBJ2-1; D call uncertain. V lost 0 bases, J lost 9 bases, and 6 bases lay in between. This CDR3 comprises 12 residues. Germline assignment: CDR1 LNHDA and CDR2 SQIVND (reference sequence). DNA of the CDR3: TGTGCCAGTAGTATAGATCTCGGTGAGCAGTTCTTC. Translation: CASSIDLGEQFF.

J is TRBJ1-1 and V is TRBV7-9; D not resolved. V was shortened by 5 bases and J by 0 bases, with 10 bases between the two germline ends. The CDR3 has 14 amino acids. Looked up from germline, CDR1 is SEHNR and CDR2 is FQNEAQ (reference sequence). CDR3: CASSPREVNTEAFF. The CDR3 DNA reads TGTGCCAGCAGCCCCCGAGAGGTGAACACTGAAGCTTTCTTT. The full variable domain, in which reference TRBV7-9 and TRBJ1-1 provide the parts outside the CDR3, is DTGVSQNPRHKITKRGQNVTFRCDPISEHNRLYWYRQTLGQGPEFLTYFQNEAQLEKSRLLSDRFSAERPKGSFSTLEIQRTEQGDSAMYLCASSPREVNTEAFFGQGTRLTVV.

V gene TRBV10-3 combines with J gene TRBJ2-2, with 11 bases identical to TRBD2. The CDR3 is 16 residues long. With 8 bases clipped from V and 2 bases from J, the junction kept 7 bases outside the gene matches. Germline CDR1 reads ENHRY; CDR2 reads SYGVKD. CDR3 DNA sequence: TGTGCCATCCGACAGGGACTAGCGGAAAACACCGGGGAGCTGTTTTTT. Translated: CAIRQGLAENTGELFF.

The gene calls are TRBV30 and TRBJ2-3; a possible D gene is TRBD2 (6 bases). Trimming removed 8 bases from V and 4 bases from J, with 19 bases in between. CDR1 and CDR2 from the germline V gene are GTSNPN and SVGIG (reference sequence). The CDR3 has 14 residues. CDR3 amino acids: CARGGEEMADTQYF. The CDR3 DNA is TGTGCCCGAGGCGGGGAGGAAATGGCAGATACGCAGTATTTT.

CDR3 residues: CASSVGQGAQPQHF. CDR3 nucleotide sequence: TGTGCCAGCAGCGTAGGTCAGGGGGCTCAGCCCCAGCATTTT. The chain carries TRBV9 and TRBJ1-5; 8 nucleotides line up with TRBD1. This CDR3 has 14 residues. The junction had 2 bases not matched to a gene; V was cut back by 0 bases and J by 6 bases. Germline CDR1 SGDLS, CDR2 YYNGEE.

V usage is TRBV5-6 and J usage is TRBJ2-7; 9 bases match TRBD2. The CDR3 totals 14 residues. The junction had 9 bases not matched to a gene; V was cut back by 5 bases and J by 6 bases. Germline V gene lookup returns CDR1 SGHDT and CDR2 YYEEEE. The CDR3 reads CASSLAGVEGEQYF. The CDR3 nucleotides read TGTGCCAGCAGTTTAGCGGGAGTAGAAGGCGAGCAGTACTTC.

In this sample, this clone turned up a few times. The genes are TRBV7-2 and TRBJ2-2; D may be TRBD1 (6 bases). The V and J ends lost 6 bases and 4 bases respectively, with 9 bases between them. Germline CDR1 reads SGHTA; CDR2 reads FQGNSA. CDR3 length: 13 amino acids. CDR3 sequence reads: CASRPGATGELFF. CDR3 bases: TGTGCCAGCAGGCCAGGGGCCACCGGGGAGCTGTTTTTT. Filled out from reference TRBV7-2 and TRBJ2-2, the complete variable domain reads GAGVSQSPSNKVTEKGKDVELRCDPISGHTALYWYRQSLGQGLEFLIYFQGNSAPDKSGLPSDRFSAERTGGSVSTLTIQRTQQEDSAVYLCASRPGATGELFFGEGSRLTVL.

The rearrangement uses TRBV27 and TRBJ2-7, with D possibly TRBD1 on 6 matching bases. Germline values: CDR1 MNHEY, CDR2 SMNVEV (reference sequence). The CDR3 is 15 amino acids. Trimming took 8 bases from V and 3 from J, leaving 20 bases between them. DNA for the CDR3: TGTGCCAGCTATTCTGTACAGGGACCTAGCTACGAGCAGTACTTC. Its translation is CASYSVQGPSYEQYF.